This entry features one T cell receptor beta chain sequence. No antigen is known for it. These data belong to a study of shared clonotypes between healthy human individuals. Across the study: Used for every donor were three CD4 naive, three CD4 memory, two CD8 naive and one CD8 memory plate. Study results and limitations: The donor pool, a small one, limited the genetic and exposure-history diversity represented.

Sorted-subset replicate PCR reactions contained 200 ng DNA, corresponding to some 29,000 T cell genomes. Profiling relied on immunoSEQ multiplex PCR, and the TCRdb table lists in-frame clones only, not all of them. The sample lists millions of clones, 85% to 95% occurring once. V was pared by 4 bases and J by 2 bases, with 5 bases of the junction left unmatched. CDR3 length equals 16 residues. Germline CDR1 is MGHDK and CDR2 is SYGVNS. The receptor comes from a man younger than 35 in good health. The sequencing sample was made of naive CD4+ T cells sorted from blood. Subset: CD45RA+ positively selected. V is TRBV25-1 and J is TRBJ2-6; 7 bases are a match to TRBD1. The CDR3 sequence is CASSGGGQAGANVLTF. The DNA for the CDR3 is TGTGCCAGCAGTGGGGGTGGACAGGCTGGGGCCAACGTCCTGACTTTC.